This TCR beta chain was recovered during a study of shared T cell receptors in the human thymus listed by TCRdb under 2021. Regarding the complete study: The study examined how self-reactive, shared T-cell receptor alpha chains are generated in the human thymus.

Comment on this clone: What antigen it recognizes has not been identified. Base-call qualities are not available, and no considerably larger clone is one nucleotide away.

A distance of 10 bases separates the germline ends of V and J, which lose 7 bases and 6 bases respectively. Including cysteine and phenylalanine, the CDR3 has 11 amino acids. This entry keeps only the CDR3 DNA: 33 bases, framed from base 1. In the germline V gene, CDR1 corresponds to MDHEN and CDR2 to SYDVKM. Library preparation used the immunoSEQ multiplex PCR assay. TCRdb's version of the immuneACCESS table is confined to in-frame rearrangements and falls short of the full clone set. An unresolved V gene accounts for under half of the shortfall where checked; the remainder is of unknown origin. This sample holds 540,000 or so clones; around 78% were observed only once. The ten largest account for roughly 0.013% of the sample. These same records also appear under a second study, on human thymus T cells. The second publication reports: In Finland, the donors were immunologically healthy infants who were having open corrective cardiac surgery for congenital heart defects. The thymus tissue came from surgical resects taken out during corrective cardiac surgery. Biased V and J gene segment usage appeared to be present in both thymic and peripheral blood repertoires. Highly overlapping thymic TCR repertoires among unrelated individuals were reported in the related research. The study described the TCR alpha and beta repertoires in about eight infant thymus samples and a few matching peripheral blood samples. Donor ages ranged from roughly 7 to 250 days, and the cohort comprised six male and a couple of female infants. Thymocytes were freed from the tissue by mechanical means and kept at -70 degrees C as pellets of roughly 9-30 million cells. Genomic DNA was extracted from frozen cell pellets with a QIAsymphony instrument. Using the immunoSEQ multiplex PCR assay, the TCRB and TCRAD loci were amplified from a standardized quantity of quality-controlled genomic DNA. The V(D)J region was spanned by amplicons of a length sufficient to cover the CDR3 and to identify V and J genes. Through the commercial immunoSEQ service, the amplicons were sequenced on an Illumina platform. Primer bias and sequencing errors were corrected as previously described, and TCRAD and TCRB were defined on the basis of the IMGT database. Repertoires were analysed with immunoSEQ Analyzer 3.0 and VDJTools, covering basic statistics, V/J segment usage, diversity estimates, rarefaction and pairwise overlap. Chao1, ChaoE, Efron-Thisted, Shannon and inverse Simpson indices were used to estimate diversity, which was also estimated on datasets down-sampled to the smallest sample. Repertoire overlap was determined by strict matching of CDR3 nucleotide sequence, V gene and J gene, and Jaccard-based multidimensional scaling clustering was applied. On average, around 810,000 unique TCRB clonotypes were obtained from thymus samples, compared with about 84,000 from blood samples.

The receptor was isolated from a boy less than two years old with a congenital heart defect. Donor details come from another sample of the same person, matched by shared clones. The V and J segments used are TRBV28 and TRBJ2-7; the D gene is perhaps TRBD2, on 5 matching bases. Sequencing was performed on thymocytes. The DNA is TGTGCCAGCAACCGTGAGGGCGAGCAGTACTTC. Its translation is CASNREGEQYF.